This T cell receptor (beta chain) was identified during a study of early T cells in non-severe SARS-CoV-2 infection. Points from the study as a whole: Anti-spike CD8 responses were favored by VDJdb matching, which missed private and CD4 specificities.

TCRdb re-called the 5' RACE reads through MiXCR, storing one row per CDR3 protein. The sample has roughly 63,000 distinct CDR3 sequences, 10% to 15% seen once; the top ten hold approximately 4.8%. Only a few counts were recorded for this clonotype. Its antigen is unidentified. Losses at the gene ends were 4 bases for V and 2 bases for J; bases not matched to a gene: 7. CDR3 length: 15 residues. The germline V gene encodes CDR1 SGHAT and CDR2 FQNNGV. Sequencing used whole blood. The receptor was isolated from an adult who was a healthcare worker with PCR-confirmed SARS-CoV-2 infection or an uninfected control (not recorded which). This chain links TRBV11-2 with TRBJ2-7, with 8 bases lining up with TRBD2. In DNA form, the CDR3 reads TGTGCCAGCAGCTCCCACGAGCGGGGGACCTACGAGCAGTACTTC. It encodes CASSSHERGTYEQYF.